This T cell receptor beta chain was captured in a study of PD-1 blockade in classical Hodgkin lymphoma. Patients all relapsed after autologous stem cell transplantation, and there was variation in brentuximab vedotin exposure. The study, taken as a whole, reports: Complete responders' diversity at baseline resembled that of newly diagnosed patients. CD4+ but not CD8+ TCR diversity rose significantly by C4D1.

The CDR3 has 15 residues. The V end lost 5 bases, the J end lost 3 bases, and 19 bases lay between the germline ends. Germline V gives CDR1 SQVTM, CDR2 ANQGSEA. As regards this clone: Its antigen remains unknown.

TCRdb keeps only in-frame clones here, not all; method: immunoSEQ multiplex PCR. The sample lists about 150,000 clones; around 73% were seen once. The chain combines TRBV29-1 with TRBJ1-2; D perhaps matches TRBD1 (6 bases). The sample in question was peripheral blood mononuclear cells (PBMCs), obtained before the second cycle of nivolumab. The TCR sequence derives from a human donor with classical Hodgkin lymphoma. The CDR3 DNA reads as TGCAGCGTTCCCACAGGGATACACCCGCACTATGGCTACACCTTC. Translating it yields CSVPTGIHPHYGYTF.